This T cell receptor beta chain was observed in a study of cytomegalovirus exposure and HLA in healthy donors. A multiplex PCR was run with 60 Vbeta primers and 13 Jbeta primers. Per the original data handling: Unique TCR beta chains numbered approximately 80 million in a later analysis, with approximately 10 million shared. Measured with immunoSEQ multiplex PCR; TCRdb has only the in-frame clones, and not every one. The V and J calls and clone size come from that table; D and trimming were worked out from the DNA. The sample has some 88,000 clones, about 63% seen once; the top ten hold 5% to 6.5%. The CDR3 extends over 12 amino acids. Germline V gene data show CDR1 as ENHRY and CDR2 as SYGVKD. The ends lost 6 bases at V and 2 bases at J; junction bases unmatched: 0.

This receptor was identified in a woman aged 25 to 39 in good health and CMV-seronegative. Input material: PBMCs. The rearrangement joins TRBV10-3 to TRBJ1-2, with 7 positions matching TRBD1. CDR3 DNA sequence: TGTGCCATCAGGGACAGGAACTATGGCTACACCTTC. It encodes CAIRDRNYGYTF.